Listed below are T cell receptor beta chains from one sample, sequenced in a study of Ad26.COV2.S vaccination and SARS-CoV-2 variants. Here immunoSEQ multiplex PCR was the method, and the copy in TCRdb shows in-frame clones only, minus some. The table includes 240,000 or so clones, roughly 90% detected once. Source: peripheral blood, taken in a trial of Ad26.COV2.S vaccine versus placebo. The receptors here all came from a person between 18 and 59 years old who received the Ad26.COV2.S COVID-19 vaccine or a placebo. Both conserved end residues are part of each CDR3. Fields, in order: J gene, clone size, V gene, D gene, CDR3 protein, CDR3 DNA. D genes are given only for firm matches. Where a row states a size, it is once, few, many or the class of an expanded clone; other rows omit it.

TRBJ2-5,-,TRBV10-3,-,CAISESTRSGETQYF,TGTGCCATCAGTGAGTCGACTCGATCAGGGGAGACCCAGTACTTC
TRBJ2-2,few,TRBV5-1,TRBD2,CATGGLAGDTGELFF,TGCGCCACCGGAGGACTAGCGGGAGACACCGGGGAGCTGTTTTTT
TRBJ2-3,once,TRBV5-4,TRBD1,CASSFRQGRRTDTQYF,TGTGCCAGCAGCTTCCGACAGGGGAGGCGAACAGATACGCAGTATTTT
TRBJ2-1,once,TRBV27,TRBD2,CASSSLPLAGNYNEQFF,TGTGCCAGCAGTTCCCTCCCACTAGCGGGGAACTACAATGAGCAGTTCTTC
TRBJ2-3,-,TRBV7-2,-,CASSLNLGPDTQYF,TGTGCCAGCAGCTTAAATCTAGGACCAGATACGCAGTATTTT
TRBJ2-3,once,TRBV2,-,CASRRAAGGDTQYF,TGTGCCAGCAGACGGGCAGCGGGCGGGGATACGCAGTATTTT
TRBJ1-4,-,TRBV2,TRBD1,CASSTGANEKLFF,TGTGCCAGCTCAACAGGGGCTAATGAAAAACTGTTTTTT
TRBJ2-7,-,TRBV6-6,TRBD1,CAIRPAGDSLYEQYF,TGTGCCATTCGCCCCGCCGGGGACAGCCTCTACGAGCAGTACTTC
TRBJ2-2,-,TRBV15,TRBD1,CATSRDATGGTGELFF,TGTGCCACCAGCAGAGATGCGACAGGGGGCACCGGGGAGCTGTTTTTT
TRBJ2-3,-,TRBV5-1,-,CASSLGLDTQYF,TGCGCCAGCAGCCTGGGGCTGGATACGCAGTATTTT
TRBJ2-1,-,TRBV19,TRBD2,CASSSGLAGARGEQFF,TGTGCCAGTAGTTCGGGACTAGCGGGGGCGAGGGGTGAGCAGTTCTTC
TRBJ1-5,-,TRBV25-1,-,CASRLGDQPQHF,TGTGCCAGCAGACTAGGGGATCAGCCCCAGCATTTT
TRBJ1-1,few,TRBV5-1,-,CASSQDGDMNTEAFF,TGCGCCAGCAGCCAGGACGGGGACATGAACACTGAAGCTTTCTTT
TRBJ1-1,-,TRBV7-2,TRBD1,CASSRQGGRAEAFF,TGTGCCAGCAGTAGACAGGGGGGCCGGGCTGAAGCTTTCTTT
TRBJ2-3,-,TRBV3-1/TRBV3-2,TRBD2,CASSRTSGADTQYF,TGTGCCAGCAGCCGGACTAGCGGAGCAGATACGCAGTATTTT
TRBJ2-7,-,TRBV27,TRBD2,CASSYPGLAVDEQYF,TGTGCCAGCAGTTATCCGGGACTAGCGGTTGACGAGCAGTACTTC
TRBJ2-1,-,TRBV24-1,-,CATSDGFYNEQFF,TGTGCCACCAGTGATGGGTTTTACAATGAGCAGTTCTTC
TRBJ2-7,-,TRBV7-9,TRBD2,CASSLAPSGYEQYF,TGTGCCAGCAGCTTAGCCCCTAGCGGCTACGAGCAGTACTTC
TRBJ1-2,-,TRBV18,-,CASSPRTESGYGYTF,TGTGCCAGCTCACCCAGGACAGAGTCGGGCTATGGCTACACCTTC
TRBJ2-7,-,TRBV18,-,CASSPARAVNEQYF,TGTGCCAGCTCACCTGCCAGGGCAGTAAACGAGCAGTACTTC
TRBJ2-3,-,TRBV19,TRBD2,CASSTTSGRWDTQYF,TGTGCCAGTAGTACGACTAGCGGGAGGTGGGATACGCAGTATTTT
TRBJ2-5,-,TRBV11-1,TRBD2,CASSPTGGAPETQYF,TGTGCCAGCAGCCCTACGGGAGGTGCTCCCGAGACCCAGTACTTC
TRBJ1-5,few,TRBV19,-,CASSLGARGNQPQHF,TGTGCCAGTAGTCTCGGAGCGAGGGGCAATCAGCCCCAGCATTTT
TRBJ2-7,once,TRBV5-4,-,CASSLTTSYEQYF,TGTGCCAGCAGCTTGACCACTTCCTACGAGCAGTACTTC
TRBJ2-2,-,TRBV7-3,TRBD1,CASSPATGGAGELFF,TGTGCCAGCAGCCCGGCGACAGGGGGCGCCGGGGAGCTGTTTTTT
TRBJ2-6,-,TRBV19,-,CASSKGFGANVLTF,TGTGCCAGTAGTAAGGGTTTTGGGGCCAACGTCCTGACTTTC
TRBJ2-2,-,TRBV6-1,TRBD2,CASSVLTSGKVTGELFF,TGTGCCAGCAGTGTTCTGACTAGCGGGAAGGTCACCGGGGAGCTGTTTTTT
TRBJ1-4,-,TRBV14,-,CASSPQGSSEKLFF,TGTGCCAGCAGCCCTCAGGGTTCCAGTGAAAAACTGTTTTTT
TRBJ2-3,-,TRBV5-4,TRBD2,CASSTLAGGPHTQYF,TGTGCCAGCAGCACACTAGCGGGAGGGCCTCATACGCAGTATTTT
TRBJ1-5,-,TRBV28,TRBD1,CASSETGVGNQPQHF,TGTGCCAGCAGTGAAACAGGGGTGGGCAATCAGCCCCAGCATTTT
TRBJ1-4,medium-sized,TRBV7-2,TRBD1,CASSSGQGWGANEKLFF,TGTGCCAGCAGCTCGGGACAGGGTTGGGGAGCTAATGAAAAACTGTTTTTT
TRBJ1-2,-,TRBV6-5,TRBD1,CASRETGGAKYGYTF,TGTGCCAGCAGAGAGACAGGGGGCGCAAAGTATGGCTACACCTTC
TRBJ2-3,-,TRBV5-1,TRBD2,CASSTSGLAGDFTDTQYF,TGCGCCAGCAGTACCAGTGGCCTAGCGGGGGACTTTACAGATACGCAGTATTTT
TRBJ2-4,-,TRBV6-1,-,CASSETGKRVIQYF,TGTGCCAGCAGTGAAACGGGAAAAAGGGTCATTCAGTACTTC
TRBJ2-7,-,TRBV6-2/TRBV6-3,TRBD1,CASSYGQGRVYEQYF,TGTGCCAGCAGTTACGGACAGGGTAGGGTCTACGAGCAGTACTTC
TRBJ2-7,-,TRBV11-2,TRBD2,CASSWEGRLAVEQYF,TGTGCCAGCAGCTGGGAGGGGCGGCTAGCGGTGGAGCAGTACTTC
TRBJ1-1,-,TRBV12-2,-,CASRLVDPGTGTGRASAFF,TGTGCAAGTCGCTTAGTTGATCCCGGGACAGGGACGGGTCGGGCCTCGGCTTTCTTT
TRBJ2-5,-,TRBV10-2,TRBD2,CASTGTSGKRTQYF,TGCGCCAGCACCGGGACTAGCGGCAAGAGAACCCAGTACTTC
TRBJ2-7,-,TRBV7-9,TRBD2,CASSPRTSRAEQYF,TGTGCCAGCAGCCCCAGGACTAGTAGGGCCGAGCAGTACTTC
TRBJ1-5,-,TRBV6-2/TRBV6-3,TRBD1,CASSEGAGQPQHF,TGTGCCAGCAGCGAGGGGGCCGGTCAGCCCCAGCATTTT
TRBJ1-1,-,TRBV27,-,CASSFHGLPEAFF,TGTGCCAGCAGTTTCCACGGTCTACCTGAAGCTTTCTTT
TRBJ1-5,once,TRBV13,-,CASSLGGHDQPQHF,TGTGCCAGCAGCTTAGGGGGGCACGATCAGCCCCAGCATTTT
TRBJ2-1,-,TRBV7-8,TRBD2,CASTIAGGREQFF,TGTGCCAGCACTATAGCGGGAGGTAGGGAGCAGTTCTTC
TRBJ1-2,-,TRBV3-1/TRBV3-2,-,CASSQAGAIGYTF,TGTGCCAGCAGCCAAGCGGGGGCGATTGGCTACACCTTC
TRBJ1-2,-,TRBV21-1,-,CASTPYGYTF,TGTGCCAGCACCCCGTATGGCTACACCTTC
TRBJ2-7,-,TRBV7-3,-,CASSPGAKNEQYF,TGTGCCAGCAGCCCGGGAGCTAAGAACGAGCAGTACTTC
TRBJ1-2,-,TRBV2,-,CASSGMVYGYTF,TGTGCCAGCAGTGGTATGGTTTATGGCTACACCTTC
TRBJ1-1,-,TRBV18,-,CASSPRDPRNTEAFF,TGTGCCAGCTCACCACGGGACCCTCGGAACACTGAAGCTTTCTTT
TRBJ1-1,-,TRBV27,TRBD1,CASSFTTGRKNTEAFF,TGTGCCAGCAGTTTCACGACAGGGAGGAAGAACACTGAAGCTTTCTTT
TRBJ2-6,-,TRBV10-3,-,CAISESQSSGANVLTF,TGTGCCATCAGTGAGTCCCAGAGCTCTGGGGCCAACGTCCTGACTTTC
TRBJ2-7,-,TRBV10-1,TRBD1,CASSPRRVRGHEDEQYF,TGCGCCAGCAGCCCTAGACGAGTCAGGGGGCATGAGGACGAGCAGTACTTC
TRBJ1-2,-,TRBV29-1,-,CSVAMLIANYGYTF,TGCAGCGTTGCAATGTTGATAGCTAACTATGGCTACACCTTC
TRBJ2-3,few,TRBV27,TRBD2,CASRLLAGSTDTQYF,TGTGCCAGCAGGCTGTTAGCGGGGTCCACAGATACGCAGTATTTT
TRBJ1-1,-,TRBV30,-,CAWRLGINTEAFF,TGTGCCTGGAGGCTCGGTATTAACACTGAAGCTTTCTTT
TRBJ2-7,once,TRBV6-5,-,CASKRDPSYEQYF,TGTGCCAGCAAAAGGGACCCCTCCTACGAGCAGTACTTC
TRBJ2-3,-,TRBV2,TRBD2,CASSGGLASTDTQYF,TGTGCCAGCAGTGGGGGACTAGCTAGCACAGATACGCAGTATTTT